This T cell receptor (beta chain) was sequenced for a study of beta chain features in type 1 diabetes. Background on the study: Cell yields, gender and age were similar in healthy donors and patients. Study-wide points: Patients with type 1 diabetes showed fewer VDJ junction insertions and more deletions. TCRB CDR3 length was moderately but significantly reduced in all four CD4+ subsets of Type 1 diabetes patients. In comparison with healthy donors, patients had naive, central memory and Treg TCRB repertoires that appeared more similar.

Naive, central memory, regulatory and stem cell-like memory cells within the CD4+ compartment were sorted using CD45RO/CCR7/CD25/CD127/CD95/CD27. CDR3 size: 14 residues. V dropped 4 bases and J dropped 3; count of bases not matched to a gene: 3. Germline V gene data show CDR1 as MNHEY and CDR2 as SVGAGI. About this clone: Antigen specificity is unknown.

Investigators reverse transcribed all isolated RNA, so they sequenced expressed TCRB transcripts. Method: immunoSEQ multiplex PCR; TCRdb's copy keeps in-frame clones and lacks some. The profile shows 640,000 or so clones, 13% of them singletons. The sequencing sample was made of naive CD4+ T cells from blood. This sequence was found in a man between 18 and 35 years old with type 1 diabetes. The V gene is TRBV6-5, the J gene TRBJ2-3; 8 bases agree with TRBD2. The DNA of the CDR3 is TGTGCCAGCAGTTGGGGCGGGGGGACAGATACGCAGTATTTT. Its translation: CASSWGGGTDTQYF.